This T cell receptor (beta chain) emerged from a study of control samples from healthy donors and cancer patients (dated by TCRdb to 2018 to 2021). Cut back by 6 bases and 3 bases, the V and J ends lie 11 bases apart. The germline V gene sets CDR1 to SNHLY and CDR2 to FYNNEI. The CDR3 spans 14 residues, from the cysteine through the phenylalanine. Only the CDR3 region is kept as DNA, spanning 42 bases read in frame from base 1. Library method: the immunoSEQ multiplex PCR assay. Here the immuneACCESS table is served through TCRdb, limited to in-frame sequences with V and J called. Missing clones are a known gap in these copies; in checked studies unresolved V genes cover under half, and the rest lacks a known reason. This sample has fewer than 95,000 clones in its table, and about 88% of those were observed once. The top ten clonotypes cover roughly 1.3% of the sample. Details on this clone: It lacks a known antigen. The input lacks base qualities; no much larger clone sits a single base away.

The chain uses TRBV2 and TRBJ1-4, and TRBD1 may be the D gene, going by 6 matching bases. Specimen: blood. The TCR comes from a woman between 50 and 59 years old in good health. The CDR3 region has the sequence CASRTGGANEKLFF. The nucleotide sequence is TGTGCCAGCAGGACAGGTGGTGCTAATGAAAAACTGTTTTTT.